This T cell receptor beta chain appears in the sequencing data of a study of OX40 agonist ivuxolimab in advanced cancers. Overall study: Ivuxolimab, an antibody that agonizes OX40 (CD134), was administered to the patients.

The CDR3 contains 13 residues. V was pared by 2 bases and J by 4 bases, with 1 base of the junction left unmatched. CDR1 and CDR2 (germline): MNHEY, SMNVEV (reference sequence). Regarding the study as a whole: Within 6 weeks, CD4+ and CD8+ blood T cells expanded clonally at 0.1 to 3.0 mg/kg. On average, a greater number of expanded clones characterised CD8+ T cells relative to CD4+.

Here immunoSEQ multiplex PCR was the method, and the copy in TCRdb shows in-frame clones only, minus some. The sample holds tens of thousands of clones, 80% to 90% seen once. Worth noting for this clone: Its antigen is as yet unknown.

The source material was CD4+ or CD8+ T cells sorted from blood, sampled in a trial of the OX40 agonist ivuxolimab. The chain combines TRBV27 with TRBJ2-5, with 7 bases identical to TRBD1. This TCR derives from an adult with an advanced solid tumor such as melanoma, head and neck, liver or kidney cancer. CDR3 residues: CASSLTGVETQYF. CDR3 coding DNA: TGTGCCAGCAGTTTAACAGGGGTAGAGACCCAGTACTTC.